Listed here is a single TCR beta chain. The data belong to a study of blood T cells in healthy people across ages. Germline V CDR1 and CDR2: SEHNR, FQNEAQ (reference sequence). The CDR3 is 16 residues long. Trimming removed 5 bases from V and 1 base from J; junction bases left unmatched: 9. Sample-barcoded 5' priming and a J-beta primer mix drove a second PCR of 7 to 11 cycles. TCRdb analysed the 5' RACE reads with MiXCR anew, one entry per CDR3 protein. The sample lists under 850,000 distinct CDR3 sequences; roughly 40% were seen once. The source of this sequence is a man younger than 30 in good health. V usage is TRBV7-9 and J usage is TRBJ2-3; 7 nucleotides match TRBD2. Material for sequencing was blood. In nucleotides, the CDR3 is TGTGCCAGCAGCCCCCAGTGGGGGGGAGGCACAGATACGCAGTATTTT. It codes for CASSPQWGGGTDTQYF. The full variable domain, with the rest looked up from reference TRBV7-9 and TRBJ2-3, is DTGVSQNPRHKITKRGQNVTFRCDPISEHNRLYWYRQTLGQGPEFLTYFQNEAQLEKSRLLSDRFSAERPKGSFSTLEIQRTEQGDSAMYLCASSPQWGGGTDTQYFGPGTRLTVL.